This TCR beta chain was captured in a study of response to subunit inactivated influenza vaccine. TCRdb independently ran MiXCR on the RT-PCR reads; one entry per CDR3 protein. The table shows under 850,000 distinct CDR3 sequences, with around 18% occurring only once. Study outcomes and limitations: Authors suggested seasonal influenza vaccinations each recruit few new T cells.

V shed 4 bases and J 2 bases; nucleotides not matched to a gene: 6. This CDR3 region has 16 residues. Germline CDR1 and CDR2: ENHRY and SYGVKD. As for this clonotype: Antigen specificity is unknown.

The V gene is TRBV10-3, the J gene TRBJ2-3; 10 bases agree with TRBD2. The specimen comprised PBMCs from blood, sampled approximately 5 days after vaccination. The source of this sequence is a man between 45 and 60 years old who received an inactivated influenza vaccine. The CDR3 bases are TGTGCCATCAGTGGGCGACTAGCGGGCACCACAGATACGCAGTATTTT. As protein: CAISGRLAGTTDTQYF.